The text below deals with one T cell receptor beta chain. Its cognate antigen is unknown. Donors comprised healthy HIV-negative adults lacking recent acute infections or vaccinations. The sample originates from a study of shared clonotypes between healthy human individuals. Findings and limits, study-wide: Tissues were not sampled, only blood, and their repertoires likely differ.

Trimming cost V 4 bases and J 3 bases, with 20 bases left between them. Germline CDR1 reads SGHRS; CDR2 reads YFSETQ. CDR3 length equals 16 residues. In replicate PCRs of unsorted PBMC, approximately 0.3 ug DNA, about 31,000 T cell genomes, was used. The sequenced material, unsorted PBMC DNA, was run on ten immunoSEQ deep assay plates. Using immunoSEQ multiplex PCR, the repertoire was profiled, and TCRdb retains in-frame clones only, with some absent. The data hold 490,000 or so clones, with approximately 80% observed a single time. The source of this sequence is a woman aged 40 to 50 in good health. Some clones in this sample may be carry-over from other donors' samples. The material sequenced was PBMCs. The chain has TRBV5-1 and TRBJ2-7; D is possibly TRBD1 (6 bases). The CDR3 here is CASSPQGNTGRYEQYF. The CDR3 DNA reads TGCGCCAGCAGCCCCCAGGGCAACACAGGGCGCTACGAGCAGTACTTC.